One and the same sample provided the 22 T cell receptor beta chains below, sequenced in a study of blood T cell repertoires in COVID-19. Method: immunoSEQ multiplex PCR; TCRdb's copy keeps in-frame clones and lacks some. The sample shows 65,000 to 95,000 clones, around 90% of them seen only once. The specimen was peripheral blood. The receptors originated from a man aged 45-65 years with active COVID-19.

The chain carries TRBV5-1 and TRBJ2-1; 9 positions agree with TRBD1. Germline trimming cut 3 bases from V and 9 bases from J; bases unmatched to any gene: 7. Per germline, CDR1 SGHRS and CDR2 YFSETQ. The CDR3 length is 14 residues. The CDR3 loop reads CASSWGQGQGEQFF. The CDR3, as DNA: TGCGCCAGCAGCTGGGGACAGGGCCAGGGTGAGCAGTTCTTC.

This clone showed up just a few times. The chain uses TRBV2 and TRBJ1-1; TRBD1 aligns across 8 bases. There are 13 residues in the CDR3. CDR1 and CDR2 from the germline V gene are SNHLY and FYNNEI. J was trimmed by 5 bases and V by 5 bases; bases with no gene match: 4. The CDR3 DNA reads TGTGCCAGCAGTAACAGGGGGACGACTGAAGCTTTCTTT. This codes for CASSNRGTTEAFF.

The genes are TRBV4-3 and TRBJ2-1; D possibly corresponds to TRBD2 (7 bases). The CDR3 loop spans 17 amino acids. V shed 0 bases and J shed 8 bases, with 20 bases lying between them. Germline V lookup: CDR1 LGHNA, CDR2 YSLEER. The CDR3 DNA reads TGCGCCAGCAGCCAAGATCGGGGGGACATTGTCCCGGATGAGCAGTTCTTC. Its translation: CASSQDRGDIVPDEQFF.

V is TRBV7-8 and J is TRBJ2-3; TRBD2 agrees at 7 bases. Trimming removed 8 bases from V and 3 bases from J; junction bases left unmatched: 11. The CDR3 has 15 residues. From germline, CDR1 is SGHVS and CDR2 FQNEAQ. CDR3 nucleotide sequence: TGTGCCAGCGCCACCGCGGGCGGGAGAACAGATACGCAGTATTTT. It translates to CASATAGGRTDTQYF.

The J gene is TRBJ1-1, the V gene TRBV30; D remains unclear. There are 13 residues in the CDR3. The V gene's germline CDR1 is GTSNPN and CDR2 SVGIG (reference sequence). V was pared by 0 bases and J by 6 bases, with 11 bases between. DNA for the CDR3: TGTGCCTGGAGTGTATCGGGGTTAGCTGAAGCTTTCTTT. Translation gives CAWSVSGLAEAFF.

The J gene is TRBJ2-3, the V gene TRBV4-3, with a tentative D call TRBD2 (6 bases). CDR1 LGHNA and CDR2 YSLEER come from the germline V gene. V dropped 0 bases and J dropped 1 base, with 11 bases sitting between them. The CDR3 spans 16 residues. In nucleotides, the CDR3 is TGCGCCAGCAGCCAAGATCCGCCGGGGGGCACAGATACGCAGTATTTT. Protein product: CASSQDPPGGTDTQYF.

This clone occurred once. The chain couples TRBV12-3 or TRBV12-4 to TRBJ1-4; D is undetermined. The V end lost 6 bases, the J end lost 0 bases, and 5 bases lay between the germline ends. This CDR3 has 13 residues. CDR3 sequence reads: CASRRSTNEKLFF. Here the CDR3 DNA reads TGTGCCAGCAGACGGTCAACTAATGAAAAACTGTTTTTT.

J is TRBJ2-3 and V is TRBV5-1; possibly TRBD2 for D (5 bases). V lost 4 bases and J lost 1, with 16 bases in between. CDR3 size: 16 residues. Germline V lookup: CDR1 SGHRS, CDR2 YFSETQ. This chain's CDR3 is CASSPGLSERTDTQYF. CDR3 sequence (DNA): TGCGCCAGCAGCCCAGGACTCAGCGAGCGCACAGATACGCAGTATTTT.

The V and J genes are TRBV5-4 and TRBJ2-2; D perhaps matches TRBD1 (6 bases). The germline CDR1 and CDR2 sequences are SGHNT and YYREEE (reference sequence). V shed 5 bases and J shed 8 bases, with 10 bases lying between them. The CDR3 consists of 12 residues. The CDR3 nucleotides read TGTGCCAGCAGTAATCAGGGGGGGGAGCTGTTTTTT. Translating gives CASSNQGGELFF.

The chain has TRBV11-1 and TRBJ2-7; 9 nucleotides align to TRBD1. The V gene end was trimmed by 0 bases and the J gene end by 2 bases; junction bases not matched to a gene: 5. Germline CDR1 is SGHAT and CDR2 is FQDESV (reference sequence). This CDR3 has 16 residues. The CDR3 sequence: CASSLAGTGIPYEQYF. CDR3 nucleotides: TGTGCCAGCAGCTTAGCTGGGACAGGGATTCCCTACGAGCAGTACTTC.

In DNA, the CDR3 is TGTGCCATCAGTGCTTCCCTAGCCGGCACCGGGGAGCTGTTTTTT. This gives the protein CAISASLAGTGELFF. The chain joins TRBV10-3 to TRBJ2-2; possibly TRBD2 for D (5 bases). Germline CDR1 is ENHRY and CDR2 is SYGVKD. The CDR3 extends over 15 amino acids. V lost 4 bases and J 4 bases, leaving 13 bases between the germline ends.

This clone has only one observation. The chain carries TRBV29-1 and TRBJ2-2; 11 bases match TRBD2. CDR3 size: 15 residues. The J segment lost 4 bases and the V segment lost 6 bases, leaving 7 bases of the junction unmatched. Germline V lookup: CDR1 SQVTM, CDR2 ANQGSEA. In DNA form, the CDR3 reads TGCAGCGTCGCTACTAGCGGGAGCACCACCGGGGAGCTGTTTTTT. As protein: CSVATSGSTTGELFF.

V is TRBV5-1 and J is TRBJ2-3, with TRBD2 matching 14 bases. Germline assignment: CDR1 SGHRS and CDR2 YFSETQ. The CDR3 is 20 amino acids. Trimming removed 7 bases from V and 5 bases from J; junction bases left unmatched: 21. The CDR3 is CASSTTGLAGERGGGDTQYF. As DNA, the CDR3 is TGCGCCAGCTCCACTACGGGACTAGCGGGAGAAAGAGGGGGGGGAGATACGCAGTATTTT.

CDR3 protein: CASSARGTDTQYF. In nucleotides, the CDR3 is TGTGCCAGCAGCGCCAGGGGAACAGATACGCAGTATTTT. The chain is built from TRBV9 and TRBJ2-3; possibly TRBD1 for D (6 bases). Germline V gives CDR1 SGDLS, CDR2 YYNGEE. With 3 bases removed from V and 3 bases from J, the gap between germline ends came to 8 bases. The CDR3 sequence is 13 residues long.

The chain carries TRBV6-5 and TRBJ2-3; TRBD2 matches at 14 bases. Germline CDR1 is MNHEY and CDR2 is SVGAGI. This CDR3 has 15 residues. J lost 7 bases, V lost 5 bases, and 5 bases had no gene match. CDR3 coding DNA: TGTGCCAGCAGTCGACTAGCGGGAGGGCCAAATACGCAGTATTTT. Translating gives CASSRLAGGPNTQYF.

The CDR3 region has the DNA TGTGCCAGCAGGCAACTAGCGGACCGGCCGACCGAGCAGTACTTC. Translating it yields CASRQLADRPTEQYF. The chain employs TRBV6-1 and TRBJ2-7; TRBD2 matches at 8 bases. CDR1 is MNHNS and CDR2 is SASEGT in the germline V gene. V was pared by 6 bases and J by 6 bases, with 13 bases of the junction left unmatched. The CDR3 covers 15 residues.

The rearrangement joins TRBV11-2 to TRBJ2-3; 10 positions agree with TRBD2. V was clipped by 5 bases and J by 1 base; unmatched bases: 3. This CDR3 comprises 15 residues. CDR1 is SGHAT, CDR2 FQNNGV, per germline. The CDR3 is CASSPLAGGTDTQYF. The CDR3 DNA follows: TGTGCCAGCAGCCCGCTAGCGGGGGGCACAGATACGCAGTATTTT.

The chain has TRBV2 and TRBJ1-4, with D uncertain. This CDR3 comprises 15 residues. CDR1 is SNHLY, CDR2 FYNNEI, per germline. Deletions cut 2 bases from V and 7 bases from J, with 14 bases between. The CDR3 DNA reads as TGTGCCAGCAGTGAACAGGCTTGGTACAGTGAAAAACTGTTTTTT. It yields the protein CASSEQAWYSEKLFF.

This clone has a count of ten or more. The V gene is TRBV2, the J gene TRBJ2-7; maybe TRBD2 (5 bases). The CDR3 extends over 16 amino acids. CDR1 is SNHLY and CDR2 is FYNNEI in the germline V gene. V was clipped by 3 bases and J by 5 bases, with 20 bases between them. The CDR3 DNA is TGTGCCAGCAGTGAGCAGCTAGCCGCAATATACAACGAGCAGTACTTC. This translates into CASSEQLAAIYNEQYF.

This sequence joins TRBV10-3 and TRBJ2-7; a weak D match, TRBD2 (6 bases). V shed 6 bases and J shed 5 bases, with 14 bases lying between them. Germline V gene data show CDR1 as ENHRY and CDR2 as SYGVKD. This CDR3 comprises 13 residues. The DNA of the CDR3 is TGTGCCATCAGCACCCGGGACTTGAACGAGCAGTACTTC. Translated, it gives CAISTRDLNEQYF.

Only one count was recorded for this clone. V gene TRBV19 combines with J gene TRBJ1-5, with D tentatively TRBD1 (6 bases). V lost 6 bases to trimming and J lost 5 bases, with 14 bases between them. Germline CDR1 and CDR2: LNHDA and SQIVND (reference sequence). The CDR3 runs to 14 residues. The CDR3 DNA follows: TGTGCCAGTAGCAATACAGGGAATTATCAGCCCCAGCATTTT. This sequence encodes CASSNTGNYQPQHF.

The rearrangement joins TRBV7-9 to TRBJ1-1; 8 bases are a match to TRBD1. The CDR3 is 18 residues long. Germline CDR1 SEHNR, CDR2 FQNEAQ (reference sequence). J was trimmed by 1 base and V by 5 bases; bases with no gene match: 15. CDR3 in DNA: TGTGCCAGCAGCCATCCTCGACAGGGGCCTTCGTGGAACACTGAAGCTTTCTTT. It yields the protein CASSHPRQGPSWNTEAFF.